The source of this T cell receptor beta chain is a study of blood T cell repertoires in COVID-19. The table came from immunoSEQ multiplex PCR; TCRdb's copy has only in-frame clones and leaves some out. Altogether 70,000 to 95,000 clones are present, 88% being singletons, with the ten largest covering about 6.7%. The CDR3 spans 12 residues. The germline V gene has CDR1 MDHEN and CDR2 SYDVKM. With 5 bases clipped from V and 5 bases from J, the junction kept 1 base outside the gene matches. Input material: peripheral blood. V and J are TRBV28 and TRBJ1-1, with 8 bases matching TRBD1. The TCR originated in a man in his 70s with acute or convalescent COVID-19. CDR3 bases: TGTGCCAGCAGTACAGGGGGAACTGAAGCTTTCTTT. This gives the protein CASSTGGTEAFF. The full variable domain, completed using reference TRBV28 and TRBJ1-1, is DVKVTQSSRYLVKRTGEKVFLECVQDMDHENMFWYRQDPGLGLRLIYFSYDVKMKEKGDIPEGYSVSREKKERFSLILESASTNQTSMYLCASSTGGTEAFFGQGTRLTVV.